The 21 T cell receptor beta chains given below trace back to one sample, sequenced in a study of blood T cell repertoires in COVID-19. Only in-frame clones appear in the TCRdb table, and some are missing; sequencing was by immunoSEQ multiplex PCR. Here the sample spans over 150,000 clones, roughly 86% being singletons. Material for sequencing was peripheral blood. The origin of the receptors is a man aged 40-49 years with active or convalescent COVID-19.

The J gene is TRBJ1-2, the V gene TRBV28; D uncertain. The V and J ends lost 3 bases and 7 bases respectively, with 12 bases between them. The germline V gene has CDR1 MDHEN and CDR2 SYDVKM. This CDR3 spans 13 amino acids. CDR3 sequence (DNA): TGTGCCAGCAGTTTCGTGGAGCGGTCTGGCTACACCTTC. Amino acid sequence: CASSFVERSGYTF.

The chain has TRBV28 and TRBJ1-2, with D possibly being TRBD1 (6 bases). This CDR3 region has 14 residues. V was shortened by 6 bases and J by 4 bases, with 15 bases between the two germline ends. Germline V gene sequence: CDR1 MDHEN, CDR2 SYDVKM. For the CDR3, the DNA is TGTGCCAGCAGCTCAGGACAGCTTGTCTATGGCTACACCTTC. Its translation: CASSSGQLVYGYTF.

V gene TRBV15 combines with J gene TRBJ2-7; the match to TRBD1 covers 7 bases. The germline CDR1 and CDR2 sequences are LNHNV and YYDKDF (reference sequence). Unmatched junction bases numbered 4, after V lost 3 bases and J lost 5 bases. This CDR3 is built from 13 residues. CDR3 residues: CATSRDRKNEQYF. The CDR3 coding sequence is TGTGCCACCAGCAGGGACAGGAAGAACGAGCAGTACTTC.

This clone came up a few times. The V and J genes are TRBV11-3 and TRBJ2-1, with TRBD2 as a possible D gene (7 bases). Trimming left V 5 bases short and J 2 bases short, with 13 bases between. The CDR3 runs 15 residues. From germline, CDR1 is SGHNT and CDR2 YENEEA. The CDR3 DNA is TGTGCCAGCAGCATTACGGGGGGCACCTACAATGAGCAGTTCTTC. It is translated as CASSITGGTYNEQFF. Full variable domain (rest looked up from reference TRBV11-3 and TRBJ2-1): EAGVVQSPRYKIIEKKQPVAFWCNPISGHNTLYWYLQNLGQGPELLIRYENEEAVDDSQLPKDRFSAERLKGVDSTLKIQPAELGDSAVYLCASSITGGTYNEQFFGPGTRLTVL.

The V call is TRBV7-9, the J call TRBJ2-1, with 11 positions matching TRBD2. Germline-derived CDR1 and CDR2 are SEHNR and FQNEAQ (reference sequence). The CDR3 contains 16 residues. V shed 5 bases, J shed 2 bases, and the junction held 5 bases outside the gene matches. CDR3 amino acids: CASSLIAGGTYNEQFF. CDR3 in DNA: TGTGCCAGCAGCCTTATAGCGGGGGGGACCTACAATGAGCAGTTCTTC.

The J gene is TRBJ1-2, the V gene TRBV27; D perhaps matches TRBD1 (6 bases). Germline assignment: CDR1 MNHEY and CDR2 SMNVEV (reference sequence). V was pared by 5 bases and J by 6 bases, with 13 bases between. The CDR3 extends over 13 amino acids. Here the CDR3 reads CASSTRQGNGYTF. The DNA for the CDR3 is TGTGCCAGCAGTACCCGCCAGGGGAATGGCTACACCTTC.

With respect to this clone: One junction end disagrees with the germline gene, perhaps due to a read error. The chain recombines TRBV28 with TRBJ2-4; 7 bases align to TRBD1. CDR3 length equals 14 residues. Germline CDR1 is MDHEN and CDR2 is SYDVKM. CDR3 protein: CASSSPYPFQGGDF. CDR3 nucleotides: TGTGCCAGCAGTTCTCCCTACCCCTTTCAAGGGGGCGACTTC.

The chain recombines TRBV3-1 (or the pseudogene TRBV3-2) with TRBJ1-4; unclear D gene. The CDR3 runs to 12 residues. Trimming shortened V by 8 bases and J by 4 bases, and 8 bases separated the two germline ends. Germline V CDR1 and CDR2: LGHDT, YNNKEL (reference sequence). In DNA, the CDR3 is TGTGCCAGCGGTACTGATAATGAAAAACTGTTTTTT. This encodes CASGTDNEKLFF.

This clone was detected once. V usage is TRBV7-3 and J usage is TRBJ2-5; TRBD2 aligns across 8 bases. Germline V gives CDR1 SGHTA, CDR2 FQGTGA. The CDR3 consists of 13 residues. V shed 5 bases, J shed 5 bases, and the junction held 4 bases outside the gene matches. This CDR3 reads CASSLLAGETQYF. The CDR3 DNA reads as TGTGCCAGCAGCCTTCTAGCGGGTGAGACCCAGTACTTC. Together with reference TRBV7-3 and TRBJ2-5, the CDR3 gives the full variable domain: GAGVSQTPSNKVTEKGKYVELRCDPISGHTALYWYRQSLGQGPEFLIYFQGTGAADDSGLPNDRFFAVRPEGSVSTLKIQRTERGDSAVYLCASSLLAGETQYFGPGTRLLVL.

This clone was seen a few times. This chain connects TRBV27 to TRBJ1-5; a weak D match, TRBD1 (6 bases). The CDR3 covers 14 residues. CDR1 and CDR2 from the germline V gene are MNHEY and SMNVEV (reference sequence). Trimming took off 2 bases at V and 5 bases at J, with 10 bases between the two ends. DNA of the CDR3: TGTGCCAGCAGTTTAGGCAGGGGTGATCAGCCCCAGCATTTT. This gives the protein CASSLGRGDQPQHF.

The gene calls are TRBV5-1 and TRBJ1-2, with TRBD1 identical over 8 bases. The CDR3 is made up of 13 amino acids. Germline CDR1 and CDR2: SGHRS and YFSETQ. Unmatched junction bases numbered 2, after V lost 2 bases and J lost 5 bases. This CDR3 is CASSFTGGYGYTF. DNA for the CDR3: TGCGCCAGCAGCTTTACAGGGGGGTATGGCTACACCTTC.

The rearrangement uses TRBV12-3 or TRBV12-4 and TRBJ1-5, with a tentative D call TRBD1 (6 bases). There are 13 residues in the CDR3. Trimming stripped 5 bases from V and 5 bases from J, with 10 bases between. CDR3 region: CASSEGVYQPQHF. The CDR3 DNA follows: TGTGCCAGCAGTGAGGGGGTATATCAGCCCCAGCATTTT.

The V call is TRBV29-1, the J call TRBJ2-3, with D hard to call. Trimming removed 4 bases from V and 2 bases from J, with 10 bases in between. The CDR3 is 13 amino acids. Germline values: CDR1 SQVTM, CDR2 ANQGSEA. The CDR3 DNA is TGCAGCGTTGTATCTCAGATCACAGATACGCAGTATTTT. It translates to CSVVSQITDTQYF.

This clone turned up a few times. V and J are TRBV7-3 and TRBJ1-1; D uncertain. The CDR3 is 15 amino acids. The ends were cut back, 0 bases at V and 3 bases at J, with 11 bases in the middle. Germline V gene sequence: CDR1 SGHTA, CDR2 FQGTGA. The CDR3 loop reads CASSLTRVGYTEAFF. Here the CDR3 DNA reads TGTGCCAGCAGCTTAACGCGGGTCGGCTACACTGAAGCTTTCTTT.

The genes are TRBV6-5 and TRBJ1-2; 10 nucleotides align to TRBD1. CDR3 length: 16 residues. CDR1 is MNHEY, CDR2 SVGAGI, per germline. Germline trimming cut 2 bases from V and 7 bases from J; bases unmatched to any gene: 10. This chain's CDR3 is CASSYQPPGQGSGYTF. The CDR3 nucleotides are TGTGCCAGCAGTTACCAACCACCGGGACAGGGGTCTGGCTACACCTTC.

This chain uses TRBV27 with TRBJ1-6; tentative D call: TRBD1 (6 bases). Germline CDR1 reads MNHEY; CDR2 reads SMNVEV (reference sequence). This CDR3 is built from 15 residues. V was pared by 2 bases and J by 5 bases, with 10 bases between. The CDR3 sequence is CASSLSWGHNSPLHF. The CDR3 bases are TGTGCCAGCAGTTTAAGTTGGGGGCATAATTCACCCCTCCACTTT.

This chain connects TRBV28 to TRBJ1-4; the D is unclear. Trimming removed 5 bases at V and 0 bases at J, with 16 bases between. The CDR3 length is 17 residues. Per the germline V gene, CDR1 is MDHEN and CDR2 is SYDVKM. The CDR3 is CASSLESLQATNEKLFF. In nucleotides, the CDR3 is TGTGCCAGCAGTCTCGAATCCTTACAAGCAACTAATGAAAAACTGTTTTTT.

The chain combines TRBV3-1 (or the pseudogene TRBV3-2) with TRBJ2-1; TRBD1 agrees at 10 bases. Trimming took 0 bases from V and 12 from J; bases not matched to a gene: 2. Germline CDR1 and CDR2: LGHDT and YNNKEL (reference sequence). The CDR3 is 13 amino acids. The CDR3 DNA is TGTGCCAGCAGCCAAGATAGGGACAGGGGGCAGTTCTTC. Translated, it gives CASSQDRDRGQFF.

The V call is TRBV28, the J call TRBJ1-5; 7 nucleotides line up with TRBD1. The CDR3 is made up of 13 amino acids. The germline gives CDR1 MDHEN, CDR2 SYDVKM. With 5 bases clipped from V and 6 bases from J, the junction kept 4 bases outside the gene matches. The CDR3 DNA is TGTGCCAGCAGTCCGTCAGGGGGTCAGCCCCAGCATTTT. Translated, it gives CASSPSGGQPQHF.

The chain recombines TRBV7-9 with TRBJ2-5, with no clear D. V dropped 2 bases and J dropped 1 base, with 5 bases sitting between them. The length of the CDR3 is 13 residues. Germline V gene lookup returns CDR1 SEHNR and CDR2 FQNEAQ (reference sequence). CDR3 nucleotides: TGTGCCAGCAGCTTATCCCTCCAAGAGACCCAGTACTTC. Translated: CASSLSLQETQYF. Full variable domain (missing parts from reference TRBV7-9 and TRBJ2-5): DTGVSQNPRHKITKRGQNVTFRCDPISEHNRLYWYRQTLGQGPEFLTYFQNEAQLEKSRLLSDRFSAERPKGSFSTLEIQRTEQGDSAMYLCASSLSLQETQYFGPGTRLLVL.

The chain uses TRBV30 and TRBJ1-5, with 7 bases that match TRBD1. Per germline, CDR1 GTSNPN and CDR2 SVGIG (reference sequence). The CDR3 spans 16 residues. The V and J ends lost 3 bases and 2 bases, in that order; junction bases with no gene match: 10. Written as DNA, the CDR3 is TGTGCCTGGAGAGGGGCCAACAGGGGTGGCAATCAGCCCCAGCATTTT. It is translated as CAWRGANRGGNQPQHF.